Listed here is a single T cell receptor beta chain. The antigen remains unidentified. These data belong to a study of T cell responses to AZD1222 COVID-19 vaccine. Study-wide points: Repertoire sampling was restricted to post-peak T cell response timepoints. Receipt of two AZD1222 doses was followed by a rise in Spike-specific TCR breadth and depth. There were vaccine-associated CD4 TCRs across spike, dominant at 160-218 and 743-854. The sample set comprised mostly white British donors with more females, and clonal diversity was possibly underestimated.

Using immunoSEQ multiplex PCR, the repertoire was profiled, and TCRdb retains in-frame clones only, with some absent. The sample contains under 70,000 clones, 70% to 80% of which appear only once. Trimming stripped 5 bases from V and 0 bases from J, with 13 bases between. CDR1 and CDR2 from the germline V gene are MNHNY and SVGAGI (reference sequence). The CDR3 has 15 amino acids. The material was peripheral blood, obtained on day 0 of MenACWY control vaccination. This TCR came from an adult in good health. The V and J genes are TRBV6-6 and TRBJ1-1; no reliable D call. The CDR3 DNA reads as TGTGCCAGCAGTAAAAGCAGGAACCTGAACACTGAAGCTTTCTTT. It is translated as CASSKSRNLNTEAFF.